The clone carrying this T cell receptor beta chain was seen only once. Its specificity is unknown. With V trimmed by 4 bases and J by 3 bases, 15 bases remained unmatched. Germline V gene lookup returns CDR1 SGHNT and CDR2 YENEEA. CDR3 length equals 17 residues. The method was immunoSEQ multiplex PCR; TCRdb's version includes in-frame clones alone and lacks a portion of them. Counted here are around 25,000 clones, 65% to 80% occurring once; the ten biggest clones make up more than 5.5%. Time point indicated: week 5, during vaccination. Doses comprised 300 ug of mutant IDH1 20-mer peptide each, plus topical imiquimod. The data derive from a study of a mutant IDH1 vaccine in newly diagnosed glioma.

This clonotype was obtained from a man in his forties with glioma. Some clones in this sample may be carry-over from other donors' samples. This sample comprised PBMCs, obtained from a glioma patient whose treatment included an IDH1 peptide vaccine. The chain has TRBV11-3 and TRBJ2-7; 7 bases line up with TRBD1. The CDR3 DNA is TGTGCCAGCAGCTGGGACAGACCTGACCCCTGGGGCTACGAGCAGTACTTC. This translates into CASSWDRPDPWGYEQYF.